This TCR beta chain was sequenced in a study of T cells in Graves' hyperthyroidism and ophthalmopathy. Whole-study context: Peripheral blood draws took place at initial diagnosis, ahead of any treatment.

Each patient was aged 18 to 65 and had newly diagnosed hyperthyroidism of under 2 months' duration. Study-wide results and limits: A 13 V-J model separated ophthalmopathy from stable hyperthyroidism. Most thyroid clonotypes expanded above 0.001 were also detected in blood.

Amplified regions were TCR beta CDR3 sequences from RNA transcripts. First-round RT-PCR with HTBI primers amplified the TCR CDR3 region. In TCRdb, the multiplex PCR reads were re-called with MiXCR into one record per CDR3 protein. Among hundreds of thousands of distinct CDR3 sequences, 15% to 18% were seen once, and the ten largest hold 11% to 15%. With respect to this clonotype: The antigen remains undetermined.

The CDR3 is 15 amino acids. Germline V CDR1 and CDR2: LNHDA, SQIVND (reference sequence). The ends lost 6 bases at V and 5 bases at J; junction bases unmatched: 9. This clonotype was obtained from a woman aged 18 to 35 with Graves' hyperthyroidism. This rearrangement joins TRBV19 to TRBJ2-1; 8 nucleotides match TRBD1. Sample: blood. CDR3 sequence reads: CASSPGGTGHNEQFF. The DNA of the CDR3 is TGTGCCAGTAGCCCAGGCGGGACAGGTCACAATGAGCAGTTCTTC.